Listed below are T cell receptor beta chains from one sample, sequenced in a study of CD8+CD57+ T cells in acquired aplastic anemia. TCRdb used MiXCR to reprocess the reads, holding one entry per CDR3 protein. The sample shows about 160,000 distinct CDR3 sequences, roughly 48% of them seen only once. Sequenced sample: sorted CD4+, CD8+, or CD8+CD57+ T cells (not recorded which) from PBMCs. The receptors originated from a human donor in good health. Each CDR3 is given with its conserved first and last residue. Each record gives: clone size, J gene, CDR3 length, V gene, D gene, CDR3 protein, CDR3 DNA. The D gene is left open where the match is weak. The size field is filled for only some rows; it gives once, few, many or a size class.

- TRBJ2-3 16 TRBV11-1 - CASSLYTGWVADTQYF TGTGCCAGCAGCTTATATACTGGCTGGGTTGCAGATACGCAGTATTTT
- TRBJ1-1 16 TRBV6-1 TRBD1 CASSPGTGALNTEAFF TGTGCCAGCAGTCCCGGGACAGGGGCCCTGAACACTGAAGCTTTCTTT
- TRBJ1-2 15 TRBV2 TRBD1 CASTWDRGEQTGYTF TGTGCCAGCACCTGGGACAGGGGAGAACAAACCGGCTACACCTTC
few TRBJ1-5 13 TRBV6-1 - CASSEALRGPQHF TGTGCCAGCAGTGAAGCCCTCCGGGGGCCCCAGCATTTT
many TRBJ2-7 17 TRBV5-1 - CASSLADAMGSTLEQYF TGCGCCAGCAGCTTGGCCGATGCGATGGGTTCAACACTTGAGCAGTACTTC
- TRBJ2-3 12 TRBV7-9 - CAIQGGTDTQYF TGTGCCATCCAGGGGGGGACAGATACGCAGTATTTT
- TRBJ2-7 14 TRBV27 - CASRDRTKSYEQYF TGTGCCAGCCGAGACAGAACCAAGTCCTACGAGCAGTACTTC
- TRBJ2-3 12 TRBV7-9 TRBD2 CASSSAGGTQYF TGTGCCAGCAGCTCCGCGGGAGGTACGCAGTATTTT
- TRBJ1-2 14 TRBV20-1 - CSALGFRDDYGYTF TGCAGTGCACTGGGGTTCAGGGACGACTATGGCTACACCTTC
many TRBJ2-7 13 TRBV6-5 - CASSYGAIPSSYF TGTGCCAGCAGTTATGGGGCCATCCCCTCAAGCTACTTC
many TRBJ1-2 12 TRBV28 TRBD1 CATIGTAYGYTF TGTGCCACAATAGGGACAGCCTATGGCTACACCTTC
many TRBJ1-6 15 TRBV2 TRBD1 CASSETDRRRSPLHF TGTGCCAGCAGTGAAACGGACAGGCGAAGGTCACCCCTCCACTTT
many TRBJ1-1 13 TRBV7-9 - CASSLMGGTEAFF TGTGCCAGCAGCTTAATGGGGGGTACTGAAGCTTTCTTT
- TRBJ1-5 15 TRBV7-2 - CASSLGRGAAQPQHF TGTGCCAGCAGCTTAGGACGGGGGGCGGCACAGCCCCAGCATTTT
- TRBJ2-6 15 TRBV25-1 TRBD2 CASSQRGSGANVLTF TGTGCCAGCAGTCAGCGGGGCTCTGGGGCCAACGTCCTGACTTTC
- TRBJ2-7 14 TRBV20-1 - CSAAPGSWSGEQYF TGCAGTGCAGCCCCCGGGTCATGGTCGGGCGAGCAGTACTTC
- TRBJ2-5 15 TRBV24-1 TRBD2 CATSDAGGPQETQYF TGTGCCACCAGTGATGCGGGGGGGCCCCAAGAGACCCAGTACTTC
many TRBJ2-3 14 TRBV7-2 TRBD1 CASSLTGGTDTQYF TGTGCCAGCAGCTTAACAGGGGGCACAGATACGCAGTATTTT
- TRBJ2-4 16 TRBV5-1 - CASSDGGTLKTDIQYF TGCGCCAGCAGTGACGGAGGGACCCTCAAGACGGACATTCAGTACTTC
many TRBJ2-3 16 TRBV9 - CASSADIPRGTDTQYF TGTGCCAGCAGCGCGGACATCCCGAGGGGCACAGATACGCAGTATTTT
many TRBJ2-7 16 TRBV24-1 TRBD2 CATSDFGTSGNYEQYF TGTGCCACCAGTGATTTCGGGACTAGCGGAAACTACGAGCAGTACTTC
- TRBJ2-7 16 TRBV9 - CASTVTGSNSPYEQYF TGTGCCAGCACCGTAACAGGGAGCAATAGCCCCTACGAGCAGTACTTC
many TRBJ2-7 13 TRBV6-1 TRBD1 CASRDRGIYEQYF TGTGCCAGCAGGGACAGGGGGATCTACGAGCAGTACTTC
many TRBJ2-2 15 TRBV5-1 TRBD1 CASRPTGGYTGELFF TGCGCCAGCAGGCCTACAGGGGGATACACCGGGGAGCTGTTTTTT
many TRBJ1-1 11 TRBV29-1 - CSVRENTEAFF TGCAGCGTGAGGGAGAACACTGAAGCTTTCTTT
- TRBJ1-2 12 TRBV6-1 TRBD1 CASSGQENGYTF TGTGCCAGCAGCGGACAGGAGAATGGCTACACCTTC
many TRBJ2-7 18 TRBV7-3 - CASSLISSRDRYSYEQYF TGTGCCAGCAGCTTAATAAGTTCTCGCGACAGATACTCCTACGAGCAGTACTTC
many TRBJ2-2 14 TRBV5-1 TRBD2 CASSLFAGAGELFF TGCGCCAGCAGCTTGTTTGCGGGAGCCGGGGAGCTGTTTTTT
- TRBJ1-1 13 TRBV2 TRBD1 CANPTGTNTEAFF TGTGCCAACCCGACAGGGACGAACACTGAAGCTTTCTTT
once TRBJ2-1 13 TRBV7-9 - CASSPRDYNEQFF TGTGCCAGCAGCCCCCGGGACTACAATGAGCAGTTCTTC
few TRBJ2-5 15 TRBV10-1 - CASSDSLDSQETQYF TGCGCCAGCAGTGATAGTCTGGACAGCCAAGAGACCCAGTACTTC
many TRBJ2-1 14 TRBV20-1 TRBD1 CSARGTGNHNEQFF TGCAGTGCTAGAGGGACAGGGAACCACAATGAGCAGTTCTTC
many TRBJ2-1 14 TRBV6-1 TRBD2 CASGDRAGDDEQFF TGTGCCAGCGGCGATCGAGCGGGAGACGATGAGCAGTTCTTC
many TRBJ2-3 15 TRBV19 - CASSIAPASTDTQYF TGTGCCAGTAGTATCGCCCCAGCGAGCACAGATACGCAGTATTTT
many TRBJ1-1 14 TRBV15 TRBD1 CATTRDRLNTEAFF TGTGCCACCACCCGGGACAGATTGAACACTGAAGCTTTCTTT
many TRBJ2-5 16 TRBV20-1 - CSARTRQAWYQETQYF TGCAGTGCTAGAACAAGACAGGCCTGGTACCAAGAGACCCAGTACTTC
many TRBJ1-3 15 TRBV2 TRBD1 CASSEQGVSGATIYF TGTGCCAGCAGTGAACAGGGGGTCTCGGGAGCCACCATATATTTT